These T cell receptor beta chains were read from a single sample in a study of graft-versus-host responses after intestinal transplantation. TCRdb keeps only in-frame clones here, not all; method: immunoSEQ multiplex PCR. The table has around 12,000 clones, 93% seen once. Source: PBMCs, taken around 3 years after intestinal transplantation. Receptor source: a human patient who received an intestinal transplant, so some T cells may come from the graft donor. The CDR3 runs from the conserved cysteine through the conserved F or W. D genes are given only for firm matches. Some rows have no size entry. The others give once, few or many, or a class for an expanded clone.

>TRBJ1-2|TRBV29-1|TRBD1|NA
TGCAGCGTTACCGGGACAGGGTTTTACGTCGGCTACACCTTC
CSVTGTGFYVGYTF
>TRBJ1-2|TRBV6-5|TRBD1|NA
TGTGCCAGCAGGTCAACAGGGGGCTTGAGCTATGGCTACACCTTC
CASRSTGGLSYGYTF
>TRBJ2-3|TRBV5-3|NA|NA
TGTGCCACCCGATCCGGGACGCAGTATTTT
CATRSGTQYF
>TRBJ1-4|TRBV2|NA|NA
TGTGCCAGCACTGGAGGGCATGCTGCAACTAATGAAAAACTGTTTTTT
CASTGGHAATNEKLFF
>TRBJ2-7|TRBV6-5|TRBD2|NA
TGTGCCAGCAGTTACGCTAGCGGGGTCCTGTTTTACGAGCAGTACTTC
CASSYASGVLFYEQYF
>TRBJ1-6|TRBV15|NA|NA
TGTGCCACCAGCAGAGATCTCGGCAGCTCCTATAATTCACCCCTCCACTTT
CATSRDLGSSYNSPLHF
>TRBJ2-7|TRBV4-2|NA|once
TGTGCCAGCAGCCAAACCAGTGGGGGATTCTCCTACGAGCAGTACTTC
CASSQTSGGFSYEQYF
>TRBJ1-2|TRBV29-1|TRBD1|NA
TGCAGCGTTGAAGCGGACAGGGGATATGGCTACACCTTC
CSVEADRGYGYTF
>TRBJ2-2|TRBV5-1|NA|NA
TGCGCCAGCAGCTTGGGGACACCAAACACCGGGGAGCTGTTTTTT
CASSLGTPNTGELFF
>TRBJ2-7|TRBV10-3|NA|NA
TGTGCCATCAGTGGCCCCAGCTCCTACGAGCAGTACTTC
CAISGPSSYEQYF
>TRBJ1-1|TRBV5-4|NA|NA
TGTGCCAGCACCGTCAAGGACAGTTTTAACACTGAAGCTTTCTTT
CASTVKDSFNTEAFF
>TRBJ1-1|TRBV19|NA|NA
TGTGCCAGTAAAAGGTCGAACACTGAAGCTTTCTTT
CASKRSNTEAFF
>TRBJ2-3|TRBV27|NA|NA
TGTGCCAGCAGTTTACGACCTCACACCACAGATACGCAGTATTTT
CASSLRPHTTDTQYF
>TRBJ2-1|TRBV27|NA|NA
TGTGCCAGCAGTTTATCGGTGGGGGGGCTCTACAATGAGCAGTTCTTC
CASSLSVGGLYNEQFF
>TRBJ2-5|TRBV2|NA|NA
TGTGCCAGCAGTCTGGCCCTTGGAGAGACCCAGTACTTC
CASSLALGETQYF
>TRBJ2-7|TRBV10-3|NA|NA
TGTGCCAGCAGTTCCTCCTACGAGCAGTACTTC
CASSSSYEQYF
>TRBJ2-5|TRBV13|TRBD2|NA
TGTGCCAGCAGCTTAGGACTAGCGGGGAAAGAGACCCAGTACTTC
CASSLGLAGKETQYF
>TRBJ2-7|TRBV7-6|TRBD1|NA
TGTGCCAGCAGCTTCGCGGGACAGGGGCCCTACGAGCAGTACTTC
CASSFAGQGPYEQYF
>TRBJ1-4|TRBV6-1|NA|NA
TGTGCCAGCAGCCAACAGGCCGGACCCGAAAAACTGTTTTTT
CASSQQAGPEKLFF
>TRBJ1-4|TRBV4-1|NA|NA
TGCGCCAGCAGCCAAGATCGCCCCACCCGGGGTGAAAAACTGTTTTTT
CASSQDRPTRGEKLFF
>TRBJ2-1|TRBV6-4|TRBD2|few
TGTGCCAGCAGTTCGACTAGCGGGGGAGCAAATGAGCAGTTCTTC
CASSSTSGGANEQFF
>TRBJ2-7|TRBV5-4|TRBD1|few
TGTGCCAGCAGCTTGCGAGGGACAGACTACGAGCAGTACTTC
CASSLRGTDYEQYF
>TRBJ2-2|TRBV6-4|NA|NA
TGTGCCAGCAGTGAAGTATTCACCGGGGAGCTGTTTTTT
CASSEVFTGELFF
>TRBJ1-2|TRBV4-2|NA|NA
TGTGCCAGCAGCCAAGACCCAAGCGAGGGTGGCTACACCTTC
CASSQDPSEGGYTF
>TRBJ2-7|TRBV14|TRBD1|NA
TGTGCCAGCAGCCAAGGACAGGGGACCTACGAGCAGTACTTC
CASSQGQGTYEQYF
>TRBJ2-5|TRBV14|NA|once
TGTGCCAGCAGCCAAGATAGGACATGGGAAGAGACCCAGTACTTC
CASSQDRTWEETQYF
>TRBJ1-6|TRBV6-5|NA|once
TGTGCCAGCAGTGAAATGTCACCCCTCCACTTT
CASSEMSPLHF
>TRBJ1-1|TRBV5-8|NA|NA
TGTGCCAGCAGCATGACAGCGAACACTGAAGCTTTCTTT
CASSMTANTEAFF
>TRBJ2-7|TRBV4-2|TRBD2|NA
TGTGCCAGCAGCCAAGCCTCCCTTAGCGGGGGGAGGAACGAGCAGTACTTC
CASSQASLSGGRNEQYF
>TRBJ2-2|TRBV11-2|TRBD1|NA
TGTGCCAGCAGCTTGGCCGGGACAGGGTTTGGGGAGCTGTTTTTT
CASSLAGTGFGELFF
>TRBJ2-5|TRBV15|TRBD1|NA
TGTGCCACCAGCACCTGGACAGGGCAGGGAGAGACCCAGTACTTC
CATSTWTGQGETQYF
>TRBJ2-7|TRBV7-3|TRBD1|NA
TGTGCCAGCAGCCGCGGACAGGGACCAGCCTACGAGCAGTACTTC
CASSRGQGPAYEQYF
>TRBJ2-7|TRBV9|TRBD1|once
TGTGCCAGCAGCGGAGGGACAGCTTACGAGCAGTACTTC
CASSGGTAYEQYF
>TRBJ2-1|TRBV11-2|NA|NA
TGTGCCAGCAGCTTAGTCCGGGACCCGTACAATGAGCAGTTCTTC
CASSLVRDPYNEQFF
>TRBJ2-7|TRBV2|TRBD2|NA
TGTGCCGCACGAGGGTGGGGGGGGGACGAGCAGTACTTC
CAARGWGGDEQYF
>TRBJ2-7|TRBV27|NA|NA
TGTGCCAGCAGTTTATCCCCAGGTGGTCTAGGCTCCGAGCAGTACTTC
CASSLSPGGLGSEQYF
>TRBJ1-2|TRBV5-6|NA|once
TGTGCCAGCAGTCGAGGGGCAGGCTATGGCTACACCTTC
CASSRGAGYGYTF
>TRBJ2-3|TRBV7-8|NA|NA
TGTGCCAGCAGCTCTGGGACCGTTCTGGATACGCAGTATTTT
CASSSGTVLDTQYF
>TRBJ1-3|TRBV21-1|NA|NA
TGTGCCAGCAGCAAAAGGAGAGAGGGCATGGGAAACACCATATATTTT
CASSKRREGMGNTIYF
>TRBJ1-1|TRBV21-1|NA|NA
TGTGCCAGCAGCCGTCTCGAGAGGGGGAGCACTGAAGCTTTCTTT
CASSRLERGSTEAFF
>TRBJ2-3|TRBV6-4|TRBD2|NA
TGTGCCAGCAGTGAAATAGCGGGGGGCACAGATACGCAGTATTTT
CASSEIAGGTDTQYF
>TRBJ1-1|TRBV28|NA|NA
TGTGCCAGCAGTTTATTAGTTGACCAAGCTTTCTTT
CASSLLVDQAFF
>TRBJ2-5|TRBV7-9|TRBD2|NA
TGTGCCAGCAGCCCCCCCGGACTAGCGGGGGCTCAAGAGACCCAGTACTTC
CASSPPGLAGAQETQYF
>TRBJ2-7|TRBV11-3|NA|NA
TGTGCCAGCGGGCGGTCCCTCAACGAGCAGTACTTC
CASGRSLNEQYF
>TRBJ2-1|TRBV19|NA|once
TGTGCCAGTAGTCCCCGCGCTGAGAGGTTCGTCGACGAGCAGTTCTTC
CASSPRAERFVDEQFF
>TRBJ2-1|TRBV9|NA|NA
TGTGCCAGCAGCGTAGATGCTCGGGGGTCCTACAATGAGCAGTTCTTC
CASSVDARGSYNEQFF